This T cell receptor (beta chain) was recorded in a study of blood T cell repertoires in COVID-19. Measured with immunoSEQ multiplex PCR; TCRdb has only the in-frame clones, and not every one. Of some 46,000 clones in the sample, 73% are singletons; the top ten hold around 59%. Trimming cost V 6 bases and J 4 bases; bases outside gene matches: 11. Germline V gene sequence: CDR1 ENHRY, CDR2 SYGVKD. The CDR3 has 16 amino acids. The V gene is TRBV10-3, the J gene TRBJ1-3, with 8 positions matching TRBD1. The sequencing input was peripheral blood. The TCR sequence derives from an elderly man with acute or convalescent COVID-19. The CDR3 DNA follows: TGTGCCATCAGCTCCCTTTACAGGGGGAACGGAAACACCATATATTTT. The encoded protein is CAISSLYRGNGNTIYF.